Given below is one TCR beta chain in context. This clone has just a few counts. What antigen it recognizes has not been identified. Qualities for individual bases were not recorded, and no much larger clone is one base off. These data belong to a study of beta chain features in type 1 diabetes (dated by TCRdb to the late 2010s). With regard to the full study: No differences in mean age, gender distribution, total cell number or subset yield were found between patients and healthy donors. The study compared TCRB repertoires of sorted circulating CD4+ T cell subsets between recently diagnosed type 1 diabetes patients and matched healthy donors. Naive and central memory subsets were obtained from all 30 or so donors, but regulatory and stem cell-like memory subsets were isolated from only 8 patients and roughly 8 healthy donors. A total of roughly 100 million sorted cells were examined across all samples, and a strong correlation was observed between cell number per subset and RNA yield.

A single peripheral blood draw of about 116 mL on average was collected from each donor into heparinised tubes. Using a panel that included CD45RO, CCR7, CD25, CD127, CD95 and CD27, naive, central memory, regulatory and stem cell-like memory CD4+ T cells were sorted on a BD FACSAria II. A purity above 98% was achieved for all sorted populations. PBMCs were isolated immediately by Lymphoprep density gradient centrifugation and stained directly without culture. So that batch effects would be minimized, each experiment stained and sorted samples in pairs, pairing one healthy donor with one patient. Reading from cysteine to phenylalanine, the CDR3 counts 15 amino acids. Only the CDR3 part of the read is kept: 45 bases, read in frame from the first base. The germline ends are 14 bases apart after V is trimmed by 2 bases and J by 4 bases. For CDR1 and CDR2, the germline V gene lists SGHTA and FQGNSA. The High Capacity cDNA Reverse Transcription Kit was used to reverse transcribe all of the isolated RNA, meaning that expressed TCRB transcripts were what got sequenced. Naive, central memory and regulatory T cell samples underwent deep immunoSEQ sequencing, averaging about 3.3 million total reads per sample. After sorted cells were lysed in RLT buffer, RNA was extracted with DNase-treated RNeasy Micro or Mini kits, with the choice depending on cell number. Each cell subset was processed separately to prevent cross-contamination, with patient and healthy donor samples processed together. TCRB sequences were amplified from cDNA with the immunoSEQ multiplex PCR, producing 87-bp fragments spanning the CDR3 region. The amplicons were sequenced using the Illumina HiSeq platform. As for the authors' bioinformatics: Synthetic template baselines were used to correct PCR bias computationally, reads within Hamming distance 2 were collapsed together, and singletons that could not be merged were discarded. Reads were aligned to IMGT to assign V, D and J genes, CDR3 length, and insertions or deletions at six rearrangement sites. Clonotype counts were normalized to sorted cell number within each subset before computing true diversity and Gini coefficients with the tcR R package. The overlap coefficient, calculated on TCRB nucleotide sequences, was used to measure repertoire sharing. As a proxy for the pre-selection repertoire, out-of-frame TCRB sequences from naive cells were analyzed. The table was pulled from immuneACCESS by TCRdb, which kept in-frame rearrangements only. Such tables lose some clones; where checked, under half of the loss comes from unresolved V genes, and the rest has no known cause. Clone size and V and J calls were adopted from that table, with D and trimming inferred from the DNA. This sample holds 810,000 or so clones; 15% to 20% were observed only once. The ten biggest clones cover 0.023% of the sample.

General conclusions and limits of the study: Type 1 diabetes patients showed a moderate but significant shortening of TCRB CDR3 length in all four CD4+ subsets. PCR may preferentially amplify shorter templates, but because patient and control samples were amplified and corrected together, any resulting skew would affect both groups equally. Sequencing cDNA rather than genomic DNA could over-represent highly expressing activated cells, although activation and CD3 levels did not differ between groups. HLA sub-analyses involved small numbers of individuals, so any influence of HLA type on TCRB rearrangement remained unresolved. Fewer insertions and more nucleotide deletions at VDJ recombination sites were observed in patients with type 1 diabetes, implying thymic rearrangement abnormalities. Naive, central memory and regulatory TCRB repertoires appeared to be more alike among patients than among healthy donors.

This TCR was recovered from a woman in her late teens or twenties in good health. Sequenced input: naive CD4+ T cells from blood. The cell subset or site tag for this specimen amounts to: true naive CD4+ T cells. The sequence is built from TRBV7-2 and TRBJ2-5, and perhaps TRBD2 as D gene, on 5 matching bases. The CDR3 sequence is CASSLIGSGRETQYF. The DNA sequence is TGTGCCAGCAGCTTAATAGGCTCGGGAAGAGAGACCCAGTACTTC.